Here is one TCR beta chain with its context. Its antigen target is currently unknown. It has no much larger one-base neighbor in the sample; base qualities were not kept. The library was built by means of the immunoSEQ multiplex PCR assay. For the multiplex PCR, a mixture combining 60 forward primers for TCR Vbeta segments and 13 reverse primers for TCR Jbeta segments was used. Amplification of the CDR3 region of rearranged TCR beta genes was performed with a multiplex PCR assay on genomic DNA. The amplified TCR beta libraries were sequenced on the Illumina HiSeq System as 87-base-pair reads. Processing in the source paper ran as follows. A later analysis tallied roughly 76 million unique TCR beta chains across the 666 repertoires, and 10 million to 11 million of those chains were shared by two or more donors. To remove PCR and sequencing errors, raw reads were error-corrected and collapsed into unique sequences using a nearest-neighbor algorithm that merged closely related sequences. V, D and J gene segments were assigned by aligning CDR3 sequences to IMGT reference sequences. For a sequence to be retained, a match of at least six nucleotides was required to both a V gene segment and a J gene segment. Rearrangements were called productive when the CDR3 lacked stop codons and stayed in frame with V and J; all others were non-productive. Following IMGT convention, CDR3 was defined as the stretch from the second conserved V-encoded cysteine to the conserved J-encoded phenylalanine. The earlier analysis of a few hundred of the donors excluded any sequence lacking an unambiguous match to a single V gene segment. In an earlier analysis of some 590 of the donors, V segments were called functional above 56.7% productive rearrangements and were called segregating when the between-donor standard deviation exceeded 5%. A statistical classification framework was developed to diagnose cytomegalovirus status using the catalog of TCR beta chain sequences. In a later analysis, V and J genes were assigned by comparing TCR nucleotide sequences against IMGT/GENE-DB human TR gene sequences. The TCRdist pipeline was used in a later analysis to assign CDR3 sequences and most-parsimonious VDJ recombination scenarios. A later analysis defined each TCR beta chain by its CDR3 amino acid sequence plus V-gene family, and excluded reads lacking a unique V-gene family. To address suspected cross-contamination and a sequencing artifact, a later analysis removed approximately 600 highly shared, low-generation-probability nucleotide sequences. In a later analysis, a clonal expansion index for each public chain was calculated from normalized within-repertoire ranks of inferred template counts. A later analysis computed generation probabilities with a VDJ recombination model fitted to out-of-frame rearrangements, and checked the results against IGoR. A later analysis scored TCR-TCR, TCR-HLA and TCR-CMV co-occurrence with hypergeometric tests, applying a repertoire-size bias correction to TCR pairs. A later analysis estimated false discovery rates by permuting HLA or CMV assignments 20 times. In a later analysis, co-occurring TCRs were grouped with DBSCAN, and TCRdist sequence similarity was added when clustering was performed within HLA-allele-positive subsets. For co-occurrence clustering, repertoires with fewer than 30,000 or more than 120,000 public chains were excluded, along with a handful of repertoires with anomalous nucleotide sharing. TCRdb mirrors the immuneACCESS table, restricted to in-frame sequences. Some clones are absent from its copies; in checked studies, under half trace to an unresolved V gene, and the reason for the others is unknown. The V and J calls and clone size come from that table; D and trimming were worked out from the DNA. Counted in this sample were 210,000 or so clones; approximately 90% of them appeared once. Around 1% of the sample lies in the top ten.

This sample is part of a study of cytomegalovirus exposure and HLA in healthy donors (dated by TCRdb to 2016 to 2017). About the investigation overall: An earlier analysis of approximately 550 of the donors reported 250 to 350 Gb of sequence data and 117 million unique TCR beta sequences from some 180 million T cells. HLA typing included class I and class II loci at four-digit resolution. Genome-wide SNP genotypes for about 60% of the roughly 670 donors were used in a later genetic analysis, which treated that subset as a discovery cohort. Across 300 to 400 genotyped donors of the cohort, an average of about 240,000 unique TCR beta nucleotide sequences per donor were sequenced, and 15% to 20% of those sequences were non-productive. Because of strong linkage in the cohort, 5 or 6 DR-DQ haplotypes were treated as single units for association and clustering. The number of donors typed differed by locus, with about 629-630 for A, B, C, DRB1 and DQB1, roughly 520 for DQA1, 600 to 610 for DPA1, and 472 for DPB1. Besides the first cohort of 666 subjects, a separate validation cohort made up of 120 different subjects was used. The study aimed to test whether cataloging public T cell receptors could reveal signatures of past pathogen exposure. In an earlier analysis of around 540 of the donors, high-throughput TCR beta sequencing was used to judge whether each TCR beta V gene segment behaved as functional or pseudogenic. Every discovery cohort repertoire had been produced on one sequencing platform. A later analysis re-analyzed previously published TCR beta repertoires from 666 donors and added high-resolution HLA genotyping to study TCR occurrence patterns. Donor age, sex, ethnicity and CMV serostatus were collected together with the repertoire data. Rather than drawing on any new phenotypic data, the later analysis identified candidate immune exposures from TCR beta sequences and the way those sequences occurred across donors. Using immunosequencing, the study profiled T cell repertoires from 500 to 800 subjects and related those repertoires to cytomegalovirus serostatus. The study combined high-throughput TCR immunosequencing, statistical association of individual TCRs with disease status, and machine learning to predict cytomegalovirus infection status. The genetic ancestry cluster associated with self-reported Caucasian donors included around four fifths of the approximately 410 genotyped donors. An early release covering more than 500 HLA-typed donors comprised about 320 gigabases of sequencing data and 85 million to 100 million unique TCR sequences.

The germline V gene sets CDR1 to SNHLY and CDR2 to FYNNEI. Germline trimming amounts to 4 bases on V and 7 bases on J, with 0 as the count of junction bases outside the gene matches. The CDR3, from cysteine to phenylalanine, totals 12 residues. Only the CDR3 portion is preserved as DNA: 36 bases, with reading frame beginning at the first base. The cohort was made up of several hundred healthy bone marrow donors. All cohort members were sampled while nominally healthy, although unrecorded immune exposures were likely present. The donor tested CMV seronegative, placing the donor among the 300 to 450 seronegative members of the cohort. Every donor gave a peripheral blood sample, and the peripheral blood mononuclear cells from that sample were used for TCR beta sequencing. The Qiagen DNeasy Blood Extraction Kit was used to extract genomic DNA from the blood cell samples. The study at large found these results: Some IMGT-functional V segments, including TRBV6-2 and TRBV6-3, could not be distinguished by the 87-base-pair reads and were therefore excluded. Linkage disequilibrium might explain the correlated functional status among segregating V segments, but an unknown experimental factor could not be excluded. A cluster of highly shared sequence variants was judged likely to represent a technical artifact of the sequencing pipeline. A later analysis found that TCR association rates varied across HLA loci, with DRB1 alleles showing the most associated TCRs and HLA-C alleles the fewest. The earlier analysis of nearly 600 of the donors excluded roughly 16 rarely observed V segments, including chromosome 9 orphons, because counts were too low. Most TCR sequences were seen in very few donors, while some public TCRs were found in many individuals. It was suggested by the authors that the approach could potentially be generalized to other disease states and immunological phenotypes. In both the original and validation cohorts, the classifier was reported to diagnose cytomegalovirus status with high specificity and sensitivity. A total of 150 to 200 TCR beta chains were listed by the study as associated with cytomegalovirus. In a later genetic analysis, fewer N-insertions in productive TCRs were reported among donors in an Asian-associated ancestry cluster than the roughly 700-donor mean. An earlier analysis of around 600 of the donors showed that most TCR beta V segments appeared in productive rearrangements either about 90% or about 30% of the time, which broadly matched IMGT annotations. Most CMV-associated TCR beta chains appeared to be HLA-restricted in a later analysis, and the HLA associations seemed to be driven largely by CMV exposure. HLA typing was unavailable for some donors at each locus, so association tests used only the typed subset. According to a later analysis, parvovirus B19, influenza, CMV and Epstein-Barr virus appeared linked to several top co-occurrence clusters. For the cohort, immune exposure information was limited to CMV serostatus. In this cohort, only TCR beta chains were sequenced, and detectable features were limited by the absence of alpha or paired-chain data. Strong co-occurrence of HLA alleles, especially DR and DQ, made assigning TCR associations to individual alleles difficult. A further reported finding was that TCR beta sequences accurately predicted the HLA-A and HLA-B alleles for most subjects in the first cohort. Specific HLA alleles were associated with more than 15,000 TCR beta sequences at a false discovery rate of 0.05 in a later analysis. A later genetic analysis associated a missense DCLRE1C variant with V-gene and J-gene trimming of TCR beta chains, and an independent cohort replicated the association. In vitro tests confirmed that a few of the cytomegalovirus-associated TCR beta chains recognize cytomegalovirus antigens. Roughly uniform sequencing depth across donors was assumed in presence/absence analyses, although this assumption may not hold. In a later analysis, HLA-associated TCR beta chains showed more clonal expansion and lower generation probabilities than non-associated chains that were equally common.

The sequenced material came from PBMCs. This receptor was obtained from a woman aged 18-29 years in good health and CMV-seronegative. Recombination linked TRBV2 to TRBJ1-2; TRBD1 fits 10 bases in the junction. The CDR3 region reads CASSGTGGGYTF. The nucleotide sequence reads as follows: TGTGCCAGCAGTGGGACAGGGGGTGGCTACACCTTC.